These 20 T cell receptor beta chains share one sample of origin, sequenced in a study of shared T cell receptors in the human thymus. Assay: immunoSEQ multiplex PCR; the TCRdb copy retains only in-frame clones and omits some. The sample yields 600,000 to 900,000 clones, over 75% seen once. The sample was also reused in another study, on human thymus T cells.

The specimen was thymocytes. These TCRs come from a girl under two years old with a congenital heart defect.

The J gene is TRBJ1-2, the V gene TRBV19; D may be TRBD1 (6 bases). Trimming took off 5 bases at V and 3 bases at J, with 13 bases between the two ends. From germline, CDR1 is LNHDA and CDR2 SQIVND (reference sequence). The CDR3 has 14 amino acids. The CDR3 nucleotides are TGTGCCAGTAGTCGCTGGGGGGGCGACTATGGCTACACCTTC. Amino acids: CASSRWGGDYGYTF.

The chain uses TRBV19 and TRBJ1-2; TRBD1 matches 7 bases. This CDR3 region has 13 residues. The junction had 4 bases not matched to a gene; V was cut back by 3 bases and J by 6 bases. CDR1 LNHDA and CDR2 SQIVND come from the germline V gene (reference sequence). The CDR3 here is CASSIGTEDGYTF. In DNA form, the CDR3 reads TGTGCCAGTAGTATCGGGACAGAGGATGGCTACACCTTC. Full variable domain (missing parts from reference TRBV19 and TRBJ1-2): DGGITQSPKYLFRKEGQNVTLSCEQNLNHDAMYWYRQDPGQGLRLIYYSQIVNDFQKGDIAEGYSVSREKKESFPLTVTSAQKNPTAFYLCASSIGTEDGYTFGSGTRLTVV.

V usage is TRBV5-1 and J usage is TRBJ1-2; tentative D call: TRBD1 (6 bases). From germline, CDR1 is SGHRS and CDR2 YFSETQ. The CDR3 is made up of 18 amino acids. Between the trimmed V and J ends, which lost 0 bases and 5 bases, there was a span of 23 bases. The CDR3 DNA follows: TGCGCCAGCAGCTTGGCATGGCAGGGGATCCTGTGGCGATATGGCTACACCTTC. Protein: CASSLAWQGILWRYGYTF. Together with reference TRBV5-1 and TRBJ1-2, the CDR3 gives the full variable domain: KAGVTQTPRYLIKTRGQQVTLSCSPISGHRSVSWYQQTPGQGLQFLFEYFSETQRNKGNFPGRFSGRQFSNSRSEMNVSTLELGDSALYLCASSLAWQGILWRYGYTFGSGTRLTVV.

The chain is built from TRBV7-9 and TRBJ2-7, with D possibly matching TRBD1 (6 bases). The CDR3 loop spans 15 amino acids. Deletions cut 5 bases from V and 5 bases from J, with 19 bases between. CDR1 is SEHNR and CDR2 is FQNEAQ in the germline V gene (reference sequence). CDR3: CASSPRSGVGNEQYF. CDR3 nucleotide sequence: TGTGCCAGCAGCCCCAGGTCAGGGGTAGGAAACGAGCAGTACTTC.

V gene TRBV29-1 combines with J gene TRBJ2-1, with 8 nucleotides matching TRBD2. CDR1 is SQVTM, CDR2 ANQGSEA, per germline. V lost 6 bases, J lost 3 bases, and 16 bases stayed unmatched. The CDR3 is made up of 17 amino acids. In DNA, the CDR3 is TGCAGCGTCGCAATTCCTCGGCGGGGGGAACTCTACAATGAGCAGTTCTTC. Translated, it gives CSVAIPRRGELYNEQFF.

The V gene is TRBV2, the J gene TRBJ1-1, with 9 bases aligning to TRBD1. The CDR3 totals 17 residues. Germline CDR1 and CDR2: SNHLY and FYNNEI. V gave up 7 bases and J gave up 9 bases; unmatched junction bases: 21. CDR3 residues: CASNSKPGQGKFVKAFF. In nucleotides, the CDR3 is TGTGCCAGCAACTCGAAACCGGGACAGGGAAAGTTTGTTAAAGCTTTCTTT.

This clone was seen once. The chain joins TRBV15 to TRBJ1-5; 8 bases match TRBD1. This CDR3 has 17 amino acids. Germline loops: CDR1 LNHNV, CDR2 YYDKDF (reference sequence). Unmatched junction bases numbered 7, after V lost 3 bases and J lost 0 bases. The CDR3 nucleotides read TGTGCCACCAGCAGTTTTGGAGGACAGGGTAGCAATCAGCCCCAGCATTTT. This translates into CATSSFGGQGSNQPQHF.

This sequence joins TRBV5-1 and TRBJ2-3; 9 bases are a match to TRBD2. V was pared by 9 bases and J by 4 bases, with 6 bases of the junction left unmatched. Per the germline V gene, CDR1 is SGHRS and CDR2 is YFSETQ. CDR3 length: 13 amino acids. The chain's CDR3 is CATSTSGPDTQYF. As DNA, the CDR3 is TGCGCCACCTCCACTAGCGGGCCAGATACGCAGTATTTT.

This chain connects TRBV28 to TRBJ2-7, with a tentative D call TRBD2 (6 bases). The CDR3 length is 15 residues. Trimming cost V 6 bases and J 2 bases, with 17 bases left between them. CDR1 and CDR2 (germline): MDHEN, SYDVKM. CDR3 nucleotides: TGTGCCAGCAGCTGGCGGGGCCACGACCCCTACGAGCAGTACTTC. Protein: CASSWRGHDPYEQYF.

The chain uses TRBV7-2 and TRBJ1-1; TRBD1 is a possible D gene (6 bases). The CDR3 loop spans 16 amino acids. Germline assignment: CDR1 SGHTA and CDR2 FQGNSA. V lost 2 bases and J 1 base, leaving 14 bases between the germline ends. The chain's CDR3 is CASSLCPTGSNTEAFF. Written as DNA, the CDR3 is TGTGCCAGCAGCTTATGCCCGACAGGATCGAACACTGAAGCTTTCTTT.

This clone was picked up a small number of times. The V call is TRBV5-6, the J call TRBJ1-6; D is possibly TRBD1 (5 bases). CDR1 and CDR2 from the germline V gene are SGHDT and YYEEEE. V was shortened by 3 bases and J by 10 bases, with 29 bases between the two germline ends. The CDR3 runs 19 residues. CDR3 loop: CASSSLGGGGLDDCSPLHF. DNA of the CDR3: TGTGCCAGCAGCTCCCTAGGCGGGGGGGGGTTAGATGACTGCTCACCCCTCCACTTT.

The genes are TRBV4-3 and TRBJ1-6; D not certain. CDR1 and CDR2 (germline): LGHNA, YSLEER. The CDR3 runs 16 residues. Trimming took off 1 base at V and 0 bases at J, with 7 bases between the two ends. This chain's CDR3 is CASSQVNSSYNSPLHF. In nucleotides, the CDR3 is TGCGCCAGCAGCCAAGTGAACAGCTCCTATAATTCACCCCTCCACTTT.

This clone has just one count. V usage is TRBV10-3 and J usage is TRBJ2-5; 13 bases match TRBD2. In germline, CDR1 is ENHRY, CDR2 SYGVKD. V was pared by 2 bases and J by 2 bases, with 5 bases of the junction left unmatched. The CDR3 sequence is 17 residues long. The CDR3 loop is CAISEARTSGGQETQYF. Written as DNA, the CDR3 is TGTGCCATCAGTGAGGCGCGGACTAGCGGGGGACAAGAGACCCAGTACTTC.

The V gene is TRBV11-3, the J gene TRBJ2-5; tentatively, D is TRBD1 (7 bases). Judging by the DNA end, TRBJ2-7 fits better; the J call may be wrong. Germline values: CDR1 SGHNT, CDR2 YENEEA. The CDR3 consists of 13 residues. CDR3: CASSLGRGHEQYF. DNA for the CDR3: TGTGCCAGCAGCTTAGGGAGGGGGCACGAGCAGTACTTC.

A remark on this clone: The CDR3 end shows no conserved phenylalanine or tryptophan, and so a read error is likely. It is unclear where the CDR3 begins or ends on the DNA, so no DNA is shown, and the CDR3 is as TCRdb lists it. V and J are TRBV5-6 and TRBJ2-2; the listed D gene, TRBD2, was not tested against the DNA. From germline, CDR1 is SGHDT and CDR2 YYEEEE. The length of the CDR3 is 14 amino acids, counting both ends. The CDR3: CASSLSGGFSLAEG.

The J gene is TRBJ1-4, the V gene TRBV10-1, with D maybe TRBD1 (6 bases). Germline CDR1 is WNHNN and CDR2 is SYGVQD (reference sequence). The CDR3 spans 16 residues. Trimming took 7 bases from V and 4 from J, leaving 19 bases between them. The CDR3: CASTVGQDSNNEKLFF. CDR3 bases: TGCGCCAGCACAGTCGGTCAGGACAGCAATAATGAAAAACTGTTTTTT.

This clone has a single count. V usage is TRBV5-1 and J usage is TRBJ2-7, with 10 bases lining up with TRBD1. The CDR3 runs to 15 residues. J gave up 2 bases and V 4 bases, and 6 bases lay outside the gene matches. Looked up from germline, CDR1 is SGHRS and CDR2 is YFSETQ. The CDR3 bases are TGCGCCAGCAGCGACCCCGGGACAGGGGCCTACGAGCAGTACTTC. Translating it yields CASSDPGTGAYEQYF.

The chain employs TRBV18 and TRBJ1-2; 9 bases match TRBD1. The CDR3 totals 17 residues. In germline, CDR1 is KGHSH, CDR2 LQKENI. V dropped 3 bases and J dropped 5; count of bases not matched to a gene: 13. Here the CDR3 reads CASSPTRDREKAYGYTF. DNA of the CDR3: TGTGCCAGCTCACCCACCCGGGACAGGGAGAAAGCTTATGGCTACACCTTC. Variable domain in full (rest from reference TRBV18 and TRBJ1-2): NAGVMQNPRHLVRRRGQEARLRCSPMKGHSHVYWYRQLPEEGLKFMVYLQKENIIDESGMPKERFSAEFPKEGPSILRIQQVVRGDSAAYFCASSPTRDREKAYGYTFGSGTRLTVV.

The chain is built from TRBV4-3 and TRBJ1-3; D not certain. The CDR3 covers 19 residues. V was clipped by 2 bases and J by 8 bases, with 28 bases between them. CDR1 LGHNA and CDR2 YSLEER come from the germline V gene. The CDR3 loop is CASSQLIEDYERKRDTIYF. The CDR3 DNA sequence: TGCGCCAGCAGCCAACTAATTGAGGATTATGAGAGGAAGCGGGACACCATATATTTT.

This chain connects TRBV19 to TRBJ2-4; a weak D match, TRBD1 (6 bases). The ends were cut back, 4 bases at V and 14 bases at J, with 15 bases in the middle. This CDR3 has 12 amino acids. Germline assignment: CDR1 LNHDA and CDR2 SQIVND (reference sequence). In nucleotides, the CDR3 is TGTGCCAGTAGTACACCACAGGGCGAGGAGTACTTC. The encoded protein is CASSTPQGEEYF. Complete variable domain (other parts from reference TRBV19 and TRBJ2-4): DGGITQSPKYLFRKEGQNVTLSCEQNLNHDAMYWYRQDPGQGLRLIYYSQIVNDFQKGDIAEGYSVSREKKESFPLTVTSAQKNPTAFYLCASSTPQGEEYFGAGTRLSVL.